The 22 T cell receptor beta chains below were found in one sample sequenced in a study of a mutant IDH1 vaccine in newly diagnosed glioma. Time point: baseline, week 1 (first vaccination visit). Treatment given: pre-vaccination baseline after standard-of-care therapy. Repertoires were generated with immunoSEQ multiplex PCR, while TCRdb's copy carries only in-frame clones and drops some. The sample includes tens of thousands of clones, more than 85% of them seen just once. The source material was PBMCs, sampled from a glioma patient treated with radiotherapy, temozolomide or both. These receptors all come from a man aged 25-45 years with glioma.

The chain recombines TRBV29-1 with TRBJ2-1, with 11 bases fitting TRBD2. The germline gives CDR1 SQVTM, CDR2 ANQGSEA. CDR3 length equals 15 residues. V lost 0 bases, J lost 7 bases, and 5 bases stayed unmatched. Here the CDR3 DNA reads TGCAGCGTTGAAGATAGCACTAGCGGGAGAAATGAGCAGTTCTTC. Protein product: CSVEDSTSGRNEQFF.

This chain links TRBV7-2 with TRBJ1-2, with no clear D. There are 12 residues in the CDR3. Germline CDR1 SGHTA, CDR2 FQGNSA. Trimming removed 2 bases from V and 2 bases from J, with 3 bases in between. The CDR3 protein is CASSLYNYGYTF. In DNA form, the CDR3 reads TGTGCCAGCAGCTTATACAACTATGGCTACACCTTC.

CDR3 DNA sequence: TGTGCCAGCAGTGAAAGCGTGTACACTGAAGCTTTCTTT. It translates to CASSESVYTEAFF. The chain carries TRBV25-1 and TRBJ1-1; D remains unclear. Trimming shortened V by 2 bases and J by 3 bases, and 7 bases separated the two germline ends. Germline CDR1 reads MGHDK; CDR2 reads SYGVNS. This CDR3 has 13 residues.

This chain links TRBV4-2 with TRBJ1-5; 9 bases are shared with TRBD1. This CDR3 has 17 amino acids. J lost 6 bases, V lost 0 bases, and 9 bases had no gene match. Per germline, CDR1 LGHNA and CDR2 YNFKEQ. CDR3 in DNA: TGTGCCAGCAGCCAAGATTTTGGACAGGGGATTTTTCAGCCCCAGCATTTT. Translating gives CASSQDFGQGIFQPQHF.

J is TRBJ1-4 and V is TRBV18; D call uncertain. V was shortened by 4 bases and J by 7 bases, with 10 bases between the two germline ends. This CDR3 comprises 13 residues. The germline V gene has CDR1 KGHSH and CDR2 LQKENI. CDR3 protein: CASSLTPGEKLFF. The CDR3 DNA sequence: TGTGCCAGCTCACTGACGCCTGGTGAAAAACTGTTTTTT.

V is TRBV2 and J is TRBJ1-2; 9 nucleotides agree with TRBD1. This CDR3 comprises 13 residues. V dropped 5 bases and J dropped 8; count of bases not matched to a gene: 6. Germline assignment: CDR1 SNHLY and CDR2 FYNNEI. CDR3 DNA: TGTGCCAGCAGTCCGGACAGGGGACACGGCTACACCTTC. It translates to CASSPDRGHGYTF. Combining the CDR3 with reference TRBV2 and TRBJ1-2 gives the whole variable domain EPEVTQTPSHQVTQMGQEVILRCVPISNHLYFYWYRQILGQKVEFLVSFYNNEISEKSEIFDDQFSVERPDGSNFTLKIRSTKLEDSAMYFCASSPDRGHGYTFGSGTRLTVV.

The genes are TRBV6-1 and TRBJ2-7; TRBD2 is a possible D gene (5 bases). CDR1 MNHNS and CDR2 SASEGT come from the germline V gene. The CDR3 covers 13 residues. V lost 6 bases, J lost 2 bases, and 11 bases lay in between. CDR3 sequence (DNA): TGTGCCAGCAGGACCGGGAAACCCTACGAGCAGTACTTC. It yields the protein CASRTGKPYEQYF.

This chain joins TRBV18 and TRBJ2-7; no clear D. V was clipped by 3 bases and J by 2 bases, with 8 bases between them. CDR1 and CDR2 (germline): KGHSH, LQKENI. This CDR3 has 13 residues. CDR3 loop: CASSPPNAYEQYF. The DNA for the CDR3 is TGTGCCAGCTCACCTCCAAACGCCTACGAGCAGTACTTC.

This clone appeared once. The genes are TRBV7-9 and TRBJ2-7; 7 bases fit TRBD1. The CDR3 is 12 residues long. Losses at the gene ends were 5 bases for V and 5 bases for J; bases not matched to a gene: 3. The germline gives CDR1 SEHNR, CDR2 FQNEAQ (reference sequence). The CDR3 region has the DNA TGTGCCAGCAGCGCTCAGGGGGACGAGCAGTACTTC. It yields the protein CASSAQGDEQYF.

This rearrangement joins TRBV5-6 to TRBJ2-1, with D uncertain. Germline values: CDR1 SGHDT, CDR2 YYEEEE. This CDR3 has 13 residues. V was trimmed by 4 bases and J by 7 bases, leaving 12 bases between them. The CDR3: CASSLVVGNEQFF. The CDR3 DNA reads TGTGCCAGCAGCCTGGTGGTGGGGAATGAGCAGTTCTTC.

The chain employs TRBV27 and TRBJ2-7; D may match TRBD1 or TRBD2 (5 bases each). This CDR3 has 15 residues. V gave up 5 bases and J gave up 0 bases, with 14 bases separating them. Germline V lookup: CDR1 MNHEY, CDR2 SMNVEV (reference sequence). CDR3 nucleotide sequence: TGTGCCAGCAGTGCCCGGGACGGCATCTCCTACGAGCAGTACTTC. As protein: CASSARDGISYEQYF.

This clone was seen only a few times. This rearrangement joins TRBV6-4 to TRBJ2-7, with 11 bases matching TRBD2. Germline-derived CDR1 and CDR2 are MRHNA and SNTAGT. Unmatched junction bases numbered 8, after V lost 3 bases and J lost 7 bases. This CDR3 has 15 residues. CDR3 sequence: CASSELAGEIREQYF. CDR3 nucleotide sequence: TGTGCCAGCAGTGAACTAGCGGGAGAGATTCGGGAGCAGTACTTC.

The chain uses TRBV19 and TRBJ2-2; D gene unclear. V shed 4 bases and J shed 1 base, with 10 bases lying between them. This CDR3 contains 15 residues. The germline V gene encodes CDR1 LNHDA and CDR2 SQIVND (reference sequence). The DNA for the CDR3 is TGTGCCAGTAGTAAGCGTGACCGGAACACCGGGGAGCTGTTTTTT. Translating gives CASSKRDRNTGELFF.

The chain couples TRBV19 to TRBJ1-2, with 12 bases that match TRBD1. Germline trimming cut 4 bases from V and 4 bases from J; bases unmatched to any gene: 7. The CDR3 loop spans 16 amino acids. CDR1 is LNHDA, CDR2 SQIVND, per germline (reference sequence). The CDR3 sequence is CASSRDRGPGGYGYTF. The CDR3 DNA follows: TGTGCCAGTAGTAGGGACAGGGGGCCTGGGGGCTATGGCTACACCTTC.

The chain recombines TRBV7-9 with TRBJ1-5; no reliable D call. Germline V gene lookup returns CDR1 SEHNR and CDR2 FQNEAQ (reference sequence). The CDR3 runs 14 residues. V dropped 5 bases and J dropped 1 base, with 9 bases sitting between them. The CDR3 reads CASSPWRSNQPQHF. CDR3 coding DNA: TGTGCCAGCAGCCCGTGGCGGAGCAATCAGCCCCAGCATTTT.

The V gene is TRBV12-5, the J gene TRBJ2-2; D may correspond to TRBD1 or TRBD2 (5 bases each). Trimming took 5 bases from V and 8 from J, leaving 12 bases between them. The CDR3 has 13 residues. Germline lookup yields CDR1 LGHNT and CDR2 FRNRAP. CDR3 in DNA: TGTGCTAGTGGTCGGGACCCGAGGGGGGAGCTGTTTTTT. Amino acid sequence: CASGRDPRGELFF.

This rearrangement joins TRBV2 to TRBJ1-1; D not resolved. Germline CDR1 reads SNHLY; CDR2 reads FYNNEI. CDR3 length: 14 amino acids. Trimming left V 1 base short and J 3 bases short, with 9 bases between. As DNA, the CDR3 is TGTGCCAGCAGTGAAGTGGCCGGATACACTGAAGCTTTCTTT. Amino acid sequence: CASSEVAGYTEAFF.

The CDR3 region is CATEGDHAYEQFF. CDR3 DNA sequence: TGTGCCACCGAAGGGGACCACGCATATGAGCAGTTCTTC. V is TRBV19 and J is TRBJ2-1, with D possibly being TRBD1 or TRBD2 (5 bases each). Looked up from germline, CDR1 is LNHDA and CDR2 is SQIVND (reference sequence). With 10 bases removed from V and 8 bases from J, the gap between germline ends came to 18 bases. The CDR3 totals 13 residues.

The chain has TRBV5-1 and TRBJ2-1, with TRBD2 matching 13 bases. Looked up from germline, CDR1 is SGHRS and CDR2 is YFSETQ. The V gene end was trimmed by 2 bases and the J gene end by 9 bases; junction bases not matched to a gene: 8. This CDR3 has 16 amino acids. The CDR3 protein is CASSFSAGTSGTEQFF. Here the CDR3 DNA reads TGCGCCAGCAGCTTTTCTGCCGGGACTAGCGGGACTGAGCAGTTCTTC.

The chain joins TRBV28 to TRBJ2-2, with 11 positions matching TRBD2. This CDR3 spans 16 amino acids. Looked up from germline, CDR1 is MDHEN and CDR2 is SYDVKM. Trimming cost V 6 bases and J 2 bases; bases outside gene matches: 5. The CDR3 here is CASRGLADINTGELFF. The CDR3 bases are TGTGCCAGCAGGGGACTAGCGGACATCAACACCGGGGAGCTGTTTTTT.

This clone was recorded once. The chain uses TRBV7-6 and TRBJ2-7, with 14 bases lining up with TRBD2. The length of the CDR3 is 17 residues. Per germline, CDR1 SGHVS and CDR2 FNYEAQ. V shed 5 bases and J 0 bases; nucleotides not matched to a gene: 6. CDR3: CASSRGLAGEPSYEQYF. DNA of the CDR3: TGTGCCAGCAGCCGGGGACTAGCGGGAGAGCCCTCCTACGAGCAGTACTTC.

V gene TRBV12-5 combines with J gene TRBJ2-2, with 9 bases aligning to TRBD2. The CDR3 length is 14 residues. Trimming at V came to 7 bases and at J to 2 bases, leaving 2 bases not matched to a gene. CDR1 is LGHNT and CDR2 is FRNRAP in the germline V gene. The CDR3 DNA reads as TGTGCTAGTGCGCGGGAGGGAAACACCGGGGAGCTGTTTTTT. Its protein product is CASAREGNTGELFF. Combining the CDR3 with reference TRBV12-5 and TRBJ2-2 gives the whole variable domain DARVTQTPRHKVTEMGQEVTMRCQPILGHNTVFWYRQTMMQGLELLAYFRNRAPLDDSGMPKDRFSAEMPDATLATLKIQPSEPRDSAVYFCASAREGNTGELFFGEGSRLTVL.